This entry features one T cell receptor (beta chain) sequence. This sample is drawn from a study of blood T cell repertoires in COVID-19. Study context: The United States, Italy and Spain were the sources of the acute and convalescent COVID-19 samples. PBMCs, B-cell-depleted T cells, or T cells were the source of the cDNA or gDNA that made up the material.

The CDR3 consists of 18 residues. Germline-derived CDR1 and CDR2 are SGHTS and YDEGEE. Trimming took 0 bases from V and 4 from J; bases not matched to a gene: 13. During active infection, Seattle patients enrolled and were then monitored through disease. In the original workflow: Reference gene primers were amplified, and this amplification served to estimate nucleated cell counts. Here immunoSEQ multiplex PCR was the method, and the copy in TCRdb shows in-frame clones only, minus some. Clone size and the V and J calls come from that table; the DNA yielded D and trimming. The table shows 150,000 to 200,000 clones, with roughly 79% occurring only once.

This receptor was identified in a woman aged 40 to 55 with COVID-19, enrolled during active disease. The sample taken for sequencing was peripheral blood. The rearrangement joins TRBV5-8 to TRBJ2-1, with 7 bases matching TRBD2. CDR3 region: CASSLAGSGRDHYNEQFF. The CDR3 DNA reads TGTGCCAGCAGCTTGGCCGGGTCAGGGAGGGACCATTACAATGAGCAGTTCTTC.